This entry lists 28 T cell receptor beta chains sequenced from one sample in a study of early T cells in non-severe SARS-CoV-2 infection. TCRdb processed the 5' RACE reads anew with MiXCR; each CDR3 protein has one entry. The table includes some 80,000 distinct CDR3 sequences, approximately 12% detected once. The source was whole blood, collected at baseline. The source of these receptors is an adult who was a healthcare worker with PCR-confirmed SARS-CoV-2 infection or an uninfected control (not recorded which). The donor label of this sample is uncertain.

The gene calls are TRBV27 and TRBJ2-7; D gene ambiguous. The germline V and J ends were trimmed by 8 bases and 1 base, with 15 bases remaining between them. The CDR3 has 14 residues. Per the germline V gene, CDR1 is MNHEY and CDR2 is SMNVEV (reference sequence). The CDR3 DNA follows: TGTGCCAGCGGGCAAGGAGTGCTTTCCTACGAGCAGTACTTC. It codes for CASGQGVLSYEQYF.

The gene calls are TRBV11-3 and TRBJ1-1; the match to TRBD1 covers 9 bases. The germline CDR1 and CDR2 sequences are SGHNT and YENEEA. CDR3 size: 14 residues. V was pared by 5 bases and J by 9 bases, with 10 bases of the junction left unmatched. CDR3 sequence (DNA): TGTGCCAGCAGCGCGCACGGGACAGGGACCCAAGCTTTCTTT. It specifies CASSAHGTGTQAFF.

This clonotype has at least ten counts. This chain links TRBV2 with TRBJ2-5; D uncertain. The CDR3 contains 12 residues. Trimming removed 1 base at V and 5 bases at J, with 5 bases between. Germline CDR1 and CDR2: SNHLY and FYNNEI. The CDR3 loop reads CASSEEFETQYF. In DNA, the CDR3 is TGTGCCAGCAGTGAAGAGTTTGAGACCCAGTACTTC.

This clonotype was counted at least ten times. The CDR3 is CASSPLAGVVETQYF. DNA for the CDR3: TGTGCCAGCAGTCCCCTAGCGGGGGTCGTAGAGACCCAGTACTTC. The rearrangement links TRBV25-1 to TRBJ2-5, with TRBD2 identical over 10 bases. Trimming cost V 5 bases and J 4 bases; bases outside gene matches: 7. The germline gives CDR1 MGHDK, CDR2 SYGVNS. There are 15 residues in the CDR3.

This clonotype showed up many times. This chain's CDR3 is CSVEGPGLAENEQFF. The CDR3 DNA is TGCAGCGTTGAGGGGCCCGGACTAGCGGAGAATGAGCAGTTCTTC. V gene TRBV29-1 combines with J gene TRBJ2-1, with 10 bases identical to TRBD2. Germline V gene lookup returns CDR1 SQVTM and CDR2 ANQGSEA. V lost 3 bases to trimming and J lost 7 bases; unmatched junction nucleotides: 9. The CDR3 has 15 amino acids.

This chain's CDR3 is CASRLAGGRGQFF. The CDR3, as DNA: TGTGCCAGCAGACTAGCGGGGGGGCGAGGGCAGTTCTTC. V gene TRBV12-3 or TRBV12-4 combines with J gene TRBJ2-1; TRBD2 agrees at 13 bases. There are 13 residues in the CDR3. Germline trimming cut 6 bases from V and 12 bases from J; bases unmatched to any gene: 5.

This rearrangement joins TRBV4-1 to TRBJ2-7, with unresolved D. Per germline, CDR1 MGHRA and CDR2 YSYEKL. The CDR3 is 11 residues long. V lost 0 bases and J 7 bases, leaving 4 bases between the germline ends. CDR3 DNA sequence: TGCGCCAGCAGCCAAGATTATGAGCAGTACTTC. It is translated as CASSQDYEQYF.

This clonotype was recorded a few times. This chain links TRBV27 with TRBJ1-4; TRBD1 agrees at 7 bases. This CDR3 region has 13 residues. Trimming took 9 bases from V and 4 from J; bases not matched to a gene: 5. Germline CDR1 reads MNHEY; CDR2 reads SMNVEV (reference sequence). The CDR3 coding sequence is TGTGCCAGTTCCGGGACAGATAATGAAAAACTGTTTTTT. It translates to CASSGTDNEKLFF.

This clonotype was picked up a small number of times. The gene calls are TRBV29-1 and TRBJ2-7; 10 nucleotides line up with TRBD2. CDR1 is SQVTM, CDR2 ANQGSEA, per germline. V trimming: 2 bases; J trimming: 2 bases; junction bases outside the gene matches: 3. This CDR3 is built from 14 residues. This CDR3 reads CSVEIAGGPYEQYF. CDR3 sequence (DNA): TGCAGCGTTGAAATAGCGGGAGGACCCTACGAGCAGTACTTC.

Notes on this clonotype: A much more abundant neighbour one base away suggests this may be a read error. V gene TRBV7-2 combines with J gene TRBJ1-1; D is uncertain. Germline CDR1 and CDR2: SGHTA and FQGNSA. CDR3 length equals 13 residues. With 6 bases removed from V and 5 bases from J, the gap between germline ends came to 13 bases. The CDR3: CASRFTETTEAFF. Here the CDR3 DNA reads TGTGCCAGCAGATTTACAGAGACGACTGAAGCTTTCTTT.

CDR3 region: CSAPPRDRKNTEAFF. The CDR3 DNA follows: TGCAGTGCTCCCCCCCGGGACAGAAAGAACACTGAAGCTTTCTTT. V and J are TRBV20-1 and TRBJ1-1, with 7 bases fitting TRBD1. V lost 5 bases to trimming and J lost 1 base; unmatched junction nucleotides: 10. The germline V gene encodes CDR1 DFQATT and CDR2 SNEGSKA (reference sequence). CDR3 length equals 15 residues.

This clonotype turned up a few times. The J gene is TRBJ2-3, the V gene TRBV6-2 or TRBV6-3, with 11 nucleotides matching TRBD1. V shed 8 bases, J shed 5 bases, and the junction held 12 bases outside the gene matches. This CDR3 is built from 16 residues. The V gene's germline CDR1 is MNHEY and CDR2 SVGEGT. The CDR3 DNA follows: TGTGCCAGCTCCCCGCTGGACAGGGGGCTAGAAGATACGCAGTATTTT. It encodes CASSPLDRGLEDTQYF.

This chain joins TRBV7-3 and TRBJ2-7; D tentatively fits TRBD1 or TRBD2 (6 bases each). Trimming pared 2 bases from V and 5 bases from J, leaving 16 bases between. CDR3 length equals 15 residues. In germline, CDR1 is SGHTA, CDR2 FQGTGA. CDR3 sequence (DNA): TGTGCCAGCAGCTTACTTGGGACACCGGGAGACGAGCAGTACTTC. This codes for CASSLLGTPGDEQYF.

The sample holds many counts of this clonotype. This sequence joins TRBV6-2 or TRBV6-3 and TRBJ1-4; D remains unclear. Between the trimmed V and J ends, which lost 6 bases and 8 bases, there was a span of 22 bases. The CDR3 runs 16 residues. Germline V CDR1 and CDR2: MNHEY, SVGEGT. The CDR3 region is CASSHRATSAVEKLFF. The CDR3 DNA sequence: TGTGCCAGCAGCCACCGAGCGACATCAGCGGTCGAAAAACTGTTTTTT.

Here the CDR3 DNA reads TGTGCCAGCAGTCTCGGATCAGGGACCCTTTATGGCTACACCTTC. Its protein product is CASSLGSGTLYGYTF. The V and J genes are TRBV6-6 and TRBJ1-2; D perhaps matches TRBD1 (5 bases). The CDR3 loop spans 15 amino acids. From germline, CDR1 is MNHNY and CDR2 SVGAGI (reference sequence). Trimming left V 5 bases short and J 5 bases short, with 18 bases between.

This clonotype was observed a few times. The chain has TRBV7-2 and TRBJ2-4; D is perhaps TRBD2 (5 bases). The length of the CDR3 is 15 residues. Germline V gene lookup returns CDR1 SGHTA and CDR2 FQGNSA. The V end was cut by 2 bases, the J end by 0 bases, with 8 bases between. The CDR3 nucleotides read TGTGCCAGCAGCTTAACGGGGTTAGCCAAAAACATTCAGTACTTC. Encoded protein: CASSLTGLAKNIQYF. Based on the CDR3 plus reference TRBV7-2 and TRBJ2-4, the full variable domain is GAGVSQSPSNKVTEKGKDVELRCDPISGHTALYWYRQSLGQGLEFLIYFQGNSAPDKSGLPSDRFSAERTGGSVSTLTIQRTQQEDSAVYLCASSLTGLAKNIQYFGAGTRLSVL.

The chain couples TRBV27 to TRBJ2-7, with 7 bases fitting TRBD2. Trimming took 4 bases from V and 0 from J; bases not matched to a gene: 6. This CDR3 is built from 15 residues. Germline assignment: CDR1 MNHEY and CDR2 SMNVEV (reference sequence). DNA for the CDR3: TGTGCCAGCAGTTCAGCGGGACGGTCCTCCTACGAGCAGTACTTC. Amino acids: CASSSAGRSSYEQYF.

The gene calls are TRBV5-1 and TRBJ1-2, with D uncertain. CDR3 size: 11 residues. Germline lookup yields CDR1 SGHRS and CDR2 YFSETQ. The ends were cut back, 7 bases at V and 8 bases at J, with 12 bases in the middle. The CDR3 sequence is CASAWAGGYTF. Here the CDR3 DNA reads TGCGCCAGCGCCTGGGCAGGCGGCTACACCTTC.

This clonotype was detected only a few times. V usage is TRBV19 and J usage is TRBJ1-2; tentative D call: TRBD1 (5 bases). The V gene's germline CDR1 is LNHDA and CDR2 SQIVND (reference sequence). This CDR3 region has 15 residues. V shed 3 bases and J shed 5 bases, with 16 bases lying between them. CDR3 sequence reads: CASSIGRTQRYGYTF. Written as DNA, the CDR3 is TGTGCCAGTAGTATTGGCAGGACACAAAGATATGGCTACACCTTC.

The chain recombines TRBV5-8 with TRBJ2-1; 16 bases map to TRBD2. V trimming: 5 bases; J trimming: 9 bases; junction bases outside the gene matches: 11. The CDR3 has 17 amino acids. Germline loops: CDR1 SGHTS, CDR2 YDEGEE. In DNA, the CDR3 is TGTGCCAGCAGTTTCCCGGGACTAGCGGGAGGGCCAGGTGAGCAGTTCTTC. Protein: CASSFPGLAGGPGEQFF. Variable domain in full (rest from reference TRBV5-8 and TRBJ2-1): EAGVTQSPTHLIKTRGQQATLRCSPISGHTSVYWYQQALGLGLQFLLWYDEGEERNRGNFPPRFSGRQFPNYSSELNVNALELEDSALYLCASSFPGLAGGPGEQFFGPGTRLTVL.

This clonotype was counted ten times or more. This chain uses TRBV4-2 with TRBJ2-5; D is perhaps TRBD1 (6 bases). The CDR3 runs to 14 residues. Looked up from germline, CDR1 is LGHNA and CDR2 is YNFKEQ. V was cut by 3 bases and J by 2 bases, with 10 bases left in between. The CDR3 here is CASSHSGEQETQYF. The CDR3 bases are TGTGCCAGCAGCCACTCAGGGGAACAAGAGACCCAGTACTTC.

This clonotype was picked up a small number of times. CDR3 loop: CSVGGTTNTEAFF. CDR3 coding DNA: TGCAGCGTGGGCGGTACAACGAACACTGAAGCTTTCTTT. V usage is TRBV29-1 and J usage is TRBJ1-1; D is unresolved. The germline CDR1 and CDR2 sequences are SQVTM and ANQGSEA. Trimming removed 6 bases at V and 1 base at J, with 12 bases between. This CDR3 region has 13 residues.

Only a few counts were recorded for this clonotype. The chain recombines TRBV2 with TRBJ1-2; D remains unclear. The CDR3 spans 13 residues. V lost 10 bases and J 0 bases, leaving 12 bases between the germline ends. Germline CDR1 SNHLY, CDR2 FYNNEI. This CDR3 reads CATDDGTNYGYTF. The CDR3 nucleotides are TGTGCCACCGACGATGGTACTAACTATGGCTACACCTTC.

V gene TRBV3-1 combines with J gene TRBJ2-5; the D gene could be TRBD1 or TRBD2 (5 bases each). The CDR3 length is 13 residues. Germline V gene data show CDR1 as LGHDT and CDR2 as YNNKEL (reference sequence). V was trimmed by 0 bases and J by 7 bases, leaving 9 bases between them. The CDR3 DNA is TGTGCCAGCAGCCAAGATGGGGGTCGGACCCAGTACTTC. Amino acids: CASSQDGGRTQYF.

This clonotype was seen repeatedly, ten times or more. The chain couples TRBV7-6 to TRBJ2-2; possibly TRBD1 for D (6 bases). The V end was cut by 5 bases, the J end by 8 bases, with 21 bases between. Per germline, CDR1 SGHVS and CDR2 FNYEAQ. The CDR3 length is 16 residues. CDR3 DNA sequence: TGTGCCAGCAGCCAGGGACACGGGTCGTCTCGGGGGGAGCTGTTTTTT. This gives the protein CASSQGHGSSRGELFF. Using reference TRBV7-6 and TRBJ2-2 for the parts outside the CDR3, the full variable domain is GAGVSQSPRYKVTKRGQDVALRCDPISGHVSLYWYRQALGQGPEFLTYFNYEAQQDKSGLPNDRFSAERPEGSISTLTIQRTEQRDSAMYRCASSQGHGSSRGELFFGEGSRLTVL.

The chain employs TRBV20-1 and TRBJ2-4, with unresolved D. The CDR3 sequence is 13 residues long. Germline CDR1 DFQATT, CDR2 SNEGSKA (reference sequence). The V end lost 5 bases, the J end lost 0 bases, and 8 bases lay between the germline ends. The CDR3 here is CSASALAKNIQYF. The DNA of the CDR3 is TGCAGTGCTTCCGCCTTAGCCAAAAACATTCAGTACTTC.

In this sample, this clonotype turned up many times. The genes are TRBV29-1 and TRBJ2-1; D is undetermined. This CDR3 comprises 13 residues. V lost 7 bases and J 7 bases, leaving 17 bases between the germline ends. Germline CDR1 reads SQVTM; CDR2 reads ANQGSEA. For the CDR3, the DNA is TGCAGCGCCCCCTCAACGACAACGAATGAGCAGTTCTTC. Residues: CSAPSTTTNEQFF.

This clonotype was seen a few times. The chain combines TRBV27 with TRBJ2-1; 11 bases map to TRBD2. Per the germline V gene, CDR1 is MNHEY and CDR2 is SMNVEV (reference sequence). With V trimmed by 5 bases and J by 8 bases, 8 bases remained unmatched. This CDR3 has 15 residues. The CDR3 sequence is CASSRSGRARDEQFF. The CDR3 bases are TGTGCCAGCAGTCGTAGCGGGAGGGCGAGGGATGAGCAGTTCTTC.